This T cell receptor (beta chain) was retrieved from a study of T cell changes during pregnancy in multiple sclerosis. The V end lost 5 bases, the J end lost 3 bases, and 2 bases lay between the germline ends. The CDR3 has 11 amino acids. CDR1 and CDR2 (germline): MNHEY, SVGAGI. Profiled with immunoSEQ multiplex PCR; TCRdb holds only in-frame clones, not every one. The sample lists 100,000 or so clones, approximately 90% seen once, with around 1.2% in the top ten. The chain employs TRBV6-5 and TRBJ2-1; D is ambiguous. The source material was peripheral blood, sampled in the second trimester of pregnancy. The TCR sequence derives from a female donor with multiple sclerosis, enrolled in a pregnancy study. The CDR3 reads CASSLYNEQFF. The CDR3 region has the DNA TGTGCCAGCAGTCTCTACAATGAGCAGTTCTTC.